Reported below is one T cell receptor (beta chain). The data derive from a study of blood T cell repertoires in COVID-19. About the study: The United States, Italy and Spain provided the acute and convalescent COVID-19 samples.

Clones were read by immunoSEQ multiplex PCR, and TCRdb kept only the in-frame ones, dropping some. The sample carries more than 95,000 clones, over 75% recorded once. V shed 6 bases and J shed 9 bases, with 15 bases lying between them. Germline V lookup: CDR1 SNHLY, CDR2 FYNNEI. CDR3 length equals 14 residues. This chain joins TRBV2 and TRBJ1-6; possible D gene TRBD1, 6 bases. Sequencing used peripheral blood. The receptor was isolated from a man of 80 years or more with active or convalescent COVID-19. Here the CDR3 DNA reads TGTGCCAGCAGCTTGCGGGGGGCTGGTTCACCCCTCCACTTT. Residues: CASSLRGAGSPLHF. Using reference TRBV2 and TRBJ1-6 for the parts outside the CDR3, the full variable domain is EPEVTQTPSHQVTQMGQEVILRCVPISNHLYFYWYRQILGQKVEFLVSFYNNEISEKSEIFDDQFSVERPDGSNFTLKIRSTKLEDSAMYFCASSLRGAGSPLHFGNGTRLTVT.